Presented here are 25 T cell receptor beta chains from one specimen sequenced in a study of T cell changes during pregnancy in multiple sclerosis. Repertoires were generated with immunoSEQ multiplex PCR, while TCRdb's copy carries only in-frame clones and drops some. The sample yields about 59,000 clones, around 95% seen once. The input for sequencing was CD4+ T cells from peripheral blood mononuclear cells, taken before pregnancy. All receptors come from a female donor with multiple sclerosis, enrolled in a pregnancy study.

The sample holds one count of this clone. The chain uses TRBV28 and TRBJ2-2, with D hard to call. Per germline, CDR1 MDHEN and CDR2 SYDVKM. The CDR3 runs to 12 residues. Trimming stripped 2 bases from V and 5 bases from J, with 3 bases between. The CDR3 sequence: CASSLLTGELFF. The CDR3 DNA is TGTGCCAGCAGTTTACTAACCGGGGAGCTGTTTTTT.

CDR3 nucleotides: TGTGCCACCAGCAGAGATCGAGGACTAGCAAGCACAGATACGCAGTATTTT. Translating it yields CATSRDRGLASTDTQYF. V gene TRBV15 combines with J gene TRBJ2-3, with 8 bases aligning to TRBD2. Germline V lookup: CDR1 LNHNV, CDR2 YYDKDF (reference sequence). This CDR3 spans 17 amino acids. Trimming took 0 bases from V and 0 from J; bases not matched to a gene: 5.

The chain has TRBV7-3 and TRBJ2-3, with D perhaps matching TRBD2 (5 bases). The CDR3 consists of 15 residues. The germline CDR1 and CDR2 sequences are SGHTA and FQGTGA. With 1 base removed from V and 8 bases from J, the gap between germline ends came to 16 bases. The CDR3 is CASSLSVTSDGTQYF. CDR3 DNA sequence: TGTGCCAGCAGCTTAAGTGTCACTAGTGATGGTACGCAGTATTTT.

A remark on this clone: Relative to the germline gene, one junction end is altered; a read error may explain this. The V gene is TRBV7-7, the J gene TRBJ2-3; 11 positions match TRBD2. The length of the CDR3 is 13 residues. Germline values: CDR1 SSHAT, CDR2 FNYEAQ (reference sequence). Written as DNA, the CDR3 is TGTGCTAGCAGCCCACTCACTAGCGGGAGTTTGCTTTTT. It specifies CASSPLTSGSLLF.

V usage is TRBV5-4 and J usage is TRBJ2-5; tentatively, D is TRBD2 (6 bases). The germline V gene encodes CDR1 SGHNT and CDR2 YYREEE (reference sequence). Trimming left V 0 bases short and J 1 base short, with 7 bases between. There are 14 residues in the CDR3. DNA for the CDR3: TGTGCCAGCAGCTTGGTAGCGGCCCAAGAGACCCAGTACTTC. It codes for CASSLVAAQETQYF.

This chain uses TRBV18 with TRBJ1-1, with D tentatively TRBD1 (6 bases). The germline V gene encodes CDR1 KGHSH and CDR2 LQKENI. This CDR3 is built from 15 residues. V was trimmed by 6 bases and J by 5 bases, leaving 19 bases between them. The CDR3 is CASSRGAGLRTEAFF. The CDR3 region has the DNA TGTGCCAGCTCCCGGGGGGCAGGACTGAGGACTGAAGCTTTCTTT. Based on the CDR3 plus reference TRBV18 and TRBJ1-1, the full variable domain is NAGVMQNPRHLVRRRGQEARLRCSPMKGHSHVYWYRQLPEEGLKFMVYLQKENIIDESGMPKERFSAEFPKEGPSILRIQQVVRGDSAAYFCASSRGAGLRTEAFFGQGTRLTVV.

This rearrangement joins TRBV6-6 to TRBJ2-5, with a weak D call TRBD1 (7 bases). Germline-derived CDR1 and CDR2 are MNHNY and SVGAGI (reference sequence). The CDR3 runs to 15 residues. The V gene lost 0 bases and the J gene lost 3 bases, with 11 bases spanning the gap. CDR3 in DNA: TGTGCCAGCAGTTACTCAGGAGGGGGCAAAGAGACCCAGTACTTC. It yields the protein CASSYSGGGKETQYF.

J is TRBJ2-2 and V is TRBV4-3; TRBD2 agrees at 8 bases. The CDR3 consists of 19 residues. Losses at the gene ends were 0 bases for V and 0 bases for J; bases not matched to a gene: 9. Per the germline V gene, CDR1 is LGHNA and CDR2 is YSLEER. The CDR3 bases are TGCGCCAGCAGCCAAGAACCTATAGCGGGAACCGCGAACACCGGGGAGCTGTTTTTT. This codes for CASSQEPIAGTANTGELFF.

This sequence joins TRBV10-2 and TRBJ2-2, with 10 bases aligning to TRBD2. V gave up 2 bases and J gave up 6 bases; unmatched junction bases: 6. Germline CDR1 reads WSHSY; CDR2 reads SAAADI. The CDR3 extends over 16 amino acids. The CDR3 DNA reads TGCGCCAGCAGTGAGACCCTAGCGGGAGCGGCCGGGGAGCTGTTTTTT. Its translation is CASSETLAGAAGELFF.

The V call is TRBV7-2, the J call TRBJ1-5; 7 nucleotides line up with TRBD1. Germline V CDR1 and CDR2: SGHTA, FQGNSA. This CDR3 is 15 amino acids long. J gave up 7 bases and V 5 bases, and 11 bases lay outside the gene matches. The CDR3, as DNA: TGTGCCAGCAGCCCCAGACAGGGCGCGGGACAGCCCCAGCATTTT. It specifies CASSPRQGAGQPQHF. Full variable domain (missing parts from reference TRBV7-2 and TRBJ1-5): GAGVSQSPSNKVTEKGKDVELRCDPISGHTALYWYRQSLGQGLEFLIYFQGNSAPDKSGLPSDRFSAERTGGSVSTLTIQRTQQEDSAVYLCASSPRQGAGQPQHFGDGTRLSIL.

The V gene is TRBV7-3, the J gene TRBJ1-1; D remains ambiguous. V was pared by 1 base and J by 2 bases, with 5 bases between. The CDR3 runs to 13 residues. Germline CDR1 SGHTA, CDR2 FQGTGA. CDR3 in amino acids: CASSLIQNTEAFF. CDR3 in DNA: TGTGCCAGCAGCTTAATACAAAACACTGAAGCTTTCTTT.

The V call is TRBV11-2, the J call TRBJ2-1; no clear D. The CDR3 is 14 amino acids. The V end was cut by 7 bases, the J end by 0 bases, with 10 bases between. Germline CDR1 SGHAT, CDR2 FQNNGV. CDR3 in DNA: TGTGCCAGCAAGGAGCAGAGCTCCTACAATGAGCAGTTCTTC. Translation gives CASKEQSSYNEQFF.

The chain's CDR3 is CASSYQGQGGTEAFF. Here the CDR3 DNA reads TGTGCCAGCAGTTACCAGGGACAGGGGGGGACTGAAGCTTTCTTT. The chain links TRBV6-5 to TRBJ1-1; 11 bases align to TRBD1. V lost 2 bases, J lost 5 bases, and 4 bases stayed unmatched. Per germline, CDR1 MNHEY and CDR2 SVGAGI. The CDR3 is 15 amino acids.

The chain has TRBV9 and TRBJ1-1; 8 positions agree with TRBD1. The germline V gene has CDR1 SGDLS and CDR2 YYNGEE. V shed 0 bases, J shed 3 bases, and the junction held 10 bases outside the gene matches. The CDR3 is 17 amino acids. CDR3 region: CASSVAGAGGSDTEAFF. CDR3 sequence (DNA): TGTGCCAGCAGCGTAGCCGGGGCAGGGGGCTCGGACACTGAAGCTTTCTTT.

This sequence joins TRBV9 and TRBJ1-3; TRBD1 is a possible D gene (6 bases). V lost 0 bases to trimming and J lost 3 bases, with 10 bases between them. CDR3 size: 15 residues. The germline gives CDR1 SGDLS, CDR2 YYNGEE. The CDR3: CASSVVGAVGNTIYF. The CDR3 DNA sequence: TGTGCCAGCAGCGTAGTGGGGGCCGTTGGAAACACCATATATTTT.

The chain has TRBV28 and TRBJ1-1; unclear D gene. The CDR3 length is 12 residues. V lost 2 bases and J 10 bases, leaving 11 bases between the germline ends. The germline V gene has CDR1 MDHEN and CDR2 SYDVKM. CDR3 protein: CASSLRRARAFF. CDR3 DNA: TGTGCCAGCAGTTTAAGGCGGGCACGAGCTTTCTTT.

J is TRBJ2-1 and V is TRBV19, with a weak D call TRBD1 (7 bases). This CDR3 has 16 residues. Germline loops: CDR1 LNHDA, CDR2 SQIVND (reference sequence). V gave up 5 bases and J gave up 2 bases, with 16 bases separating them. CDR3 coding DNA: TGTGCCAGTAGTCCTGGGACAGCGGGTACCTACAATGAGCAGTTCTTC. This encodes CASSPGTAGTYNEQFF.

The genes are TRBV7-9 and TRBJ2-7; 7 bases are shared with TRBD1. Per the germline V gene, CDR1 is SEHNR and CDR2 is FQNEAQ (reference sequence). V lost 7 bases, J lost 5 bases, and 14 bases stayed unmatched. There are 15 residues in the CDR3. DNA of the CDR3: TGTGCCAGCATCCCGCCGACAGGGAGTATCCACGAGCAGTACTTC. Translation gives CASIPPTGSIHEQYF.

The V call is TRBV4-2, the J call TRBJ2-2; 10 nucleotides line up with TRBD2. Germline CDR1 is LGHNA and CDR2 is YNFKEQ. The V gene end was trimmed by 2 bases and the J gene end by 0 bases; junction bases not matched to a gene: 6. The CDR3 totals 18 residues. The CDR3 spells CASSQTPGLAANTGELFF. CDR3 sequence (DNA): TGTGCCAGCAGCCAAACCCCCGGACTAGCGGCGAACACCGGGGAGCTGTTTTTT.

CDR3 sequence (DNA): TGTGCCAGCCGTCAGGACAGAAGTCGACAGGAGCAGTACTTC. It encodes CASRQDRSRQEQYF. The V and J genes are TRBV5-4 and TRBJ2-7; D is perhaps TRBD1 (6 bases). Trimming shortened V by 7 bases and J by 7 bases, and 21 bases separated the two germline ends. Germline CDR1 is SGHNT and CDR2 is YYREEE (reference sequence). CDR3 length: 14 residues. The full variable domain, completed using reference TRBV5-4 and TRBJ2-7, is ETGVTQSPTHLIKTRGQQVTLRCSSQSGHNTVSWYQQALGQGPQFIFQYYREEENGRGNFPPRFSGLQFPNYSSELNVNALELDDSALYLCASRQDRSRQEQYFGPGTRLTVT.

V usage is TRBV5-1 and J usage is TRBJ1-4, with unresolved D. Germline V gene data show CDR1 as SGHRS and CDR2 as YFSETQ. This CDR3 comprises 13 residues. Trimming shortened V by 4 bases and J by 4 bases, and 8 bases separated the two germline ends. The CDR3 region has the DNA TGCGCCAGCAGCCCCCAGATTAATGAAAAACTGTTTTTT. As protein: CASSPQINEKLFF.

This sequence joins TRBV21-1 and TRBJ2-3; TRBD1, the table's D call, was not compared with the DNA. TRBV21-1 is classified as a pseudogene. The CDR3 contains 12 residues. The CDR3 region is CRPGSRTDTQYF. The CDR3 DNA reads TGCAGGCCAGGGTCCCGTACAGATACGCAGTATTTT.

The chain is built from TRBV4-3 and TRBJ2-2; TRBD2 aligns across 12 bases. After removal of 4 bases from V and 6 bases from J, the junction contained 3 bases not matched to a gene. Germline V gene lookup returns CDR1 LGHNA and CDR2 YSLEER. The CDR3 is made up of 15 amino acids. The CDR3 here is CASSLGLAGSGELFF. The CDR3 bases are TGCGCCAGCAGCCTTGGACTAGCGGGATCCGGGGAGCTGTTTTTT.

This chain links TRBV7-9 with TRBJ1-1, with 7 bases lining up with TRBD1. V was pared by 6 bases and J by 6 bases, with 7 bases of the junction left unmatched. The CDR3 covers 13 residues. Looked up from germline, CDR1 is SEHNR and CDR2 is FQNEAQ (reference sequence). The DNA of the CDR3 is TGTGCCAGCAGTCGAACAGGGGCCTCTGAAGCTTTCTTT. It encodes CASSRTGASEAFF.

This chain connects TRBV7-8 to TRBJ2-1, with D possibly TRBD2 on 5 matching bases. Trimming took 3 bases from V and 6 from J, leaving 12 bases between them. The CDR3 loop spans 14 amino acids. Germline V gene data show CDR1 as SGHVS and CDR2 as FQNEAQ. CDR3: CASSLAGRFNEQFF. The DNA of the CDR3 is TGTGCCAGCAGCTTGGCGGGTCGTTTCAATGAGCAGTTCTTC.